The 25 T cell receptor beta chains below all came from one sample that was sequenced in a study of CD39 and CD103 CD8 tumor-infiltrating T cells. Only in-frame clones appear in the TCRdb table, and some are missing; sequencing was by immunoSEQ multiplex PCR. Seen here are over a thousand clones, about 74% observed once, and the top ten hold approximately 25%. The specimen sequenced was CD39- CD103- CD8+ T cells sorted from the tumor. Stated subset: CD103-CD39- double-negative CD45RA- CD8 T cells. These receptors were obtained from a human donor with ovarian cancer.

This rearrangement joins TRBV6-5 to TRBJ2-5, with a weak D call TRBD2 (6 bases). The V end lost 1 base, the J end lost 4 bases, and 7 bases lay between the germline ends. The germline CDR1 and CDR2 sequences are MNHEY and SVGAGI. The CDR3 is 13 amino acids. CDR3 sequence (DNA): TGTGCCAGCAGTTACTTGGGGGGAGAGACCCAGTACTTC. Translating gives CASSYLGGETQYF.

This chain connects TRBV9 to TRBJ1-5; unclear D gene. V lost 0 bases and J lost 4, with 8 bases in between. Germline CDR1 reads SGDLS; CDR2 reads YYNGEE. The CDR3 is 14 amino acids. CDR3 region: CASSVGGPNQPQHF. Here the CDR3 DNA reads TGTGCCAGCAGCGTAGGGGGTCCAAATCAGCCCCAGCATTTT.

This clone was seen just once. The chain joins TRBV25-1 to TRBJ2-5; TRBD2 matches 11 bases. CDR3 size: 16 residues. CDR1 and CDR2 (germline): MGHDK, SYGVNS. V lost 2 bases, J lost 4 bases, and 6 bases stayed unmatched. The CDR3 loop is CASSEIAGGPRETQYF. CDR3 DNA sequence: TGTGCCAGCAGTGAAATAGCGGGAGGGCCGCGAGAGACCCAGTACTTC.

V usage is TRBV27 and J usage is TRBJ2-3; a possible D gene is TRBD2 (7 bases). Germline V lookup: CDR1 MNHEY, CDR2 SMNVEV (reference sequence). The CDR3 length is 17 residues. V was clipped by 1 base and J by 5 bases, with 19 bases between them. CDR3 in DNA: TGTGCCAGCAGTTTATGGGTAGGGAGGGGGGTTGAAGATACGCAGTATTTT. Protein sequence: CASSLWVGRGVEDTQYF.

V usage is TRBV7-9 and J usage is TRBJ1-1; 7 bases match TRBD1. Per the germline V gene, CDR1 is SEHNR and CDR2 is FQNEAQ (reference sequence). CDR3 length: 16 amino acids. The junction had 8 bases not matched to a gene; V was cut back by 3 bases and J by 1 base. In DNA form, the CDR3 reads TGTGCCAGCAGCTTCCCGCGGGACAGAGCGAACACTGAAGCTTTCTTT. Encoded protein: CASSFPRDRANTEAFF.

In this sample, this clone turned up once. This rearrangement joins TRBV6-8 to TRBJ2-5; perhaps TRBD1 as D (5 bases). Per the germline V gene, CDR1 is MNHGY and CDR2 is SAAAGT. V lost 4 bases and J 4 bases, leaving 7 bases between the germline ends. The CDR3 runs to 12 residues. The CDR3 nucleotides read TGTGCCAGCAGTTTGGACACAGAGACCCAGTACTTC. This gives the protein CASSLDTETQYF.

The rearrangement joins TRBV5-5 to TRBJ2-7; 7 nucleotides align to TRBD1. In germline, CDR1 is SGHKS, CDR2 YYEKEE (reference sequence). V lost 4 bases and J lost 2; bases outside the gene matches: 6. The CDR3 spans 14 residues. CDR3 protein: CASSKRQGPYEQYF. The CDR3 coding sequence is TGTGCCAGCAGCAAGAGACAGGGTCCCTACGAGCAGTACTTC.

The chain's CDR3 is CASSQAGTSGTDTQYF. In DNA form, the CDR3 reads TGTGCCAGCAGCCAAGCCGGGACTAGCGGCACAGATACGCAGTATTTT. The chain uses TRBV4-2 and TRBJ2-3; 10 positions match TRBD2. The CDR3 has 16 residues. V was pared by 1 base and J by 1 base, with 2 bases of the junction left unmatched. Per germline, CDR1 LGHNA and CDR2 YNFKEQ.

The CDR3 nucleotides read TGTGCCAGCAGCTTAGAAGAGACAGGGATTGAAGCTTTCTTT. Encoded protein: CASSLEETGIEAFF. The rearrangement joins TRBV7-6 to TRBJ1-1; 7 bases align to TRBD1. Germline-derived CDR1 and CDR2 are SGHVS and FNYEAQ. V was pared by 1 base and J by 7 bases, with 6 bases of the junction left unmatched. CDR3 length: 14 amino acids.

V is TRBV7-3 and J is TRBJ2-1; 12 bases fit TRBD2. Germline V gives CDR1 SGHTA, CDR2 FQGTGA. This CDR3 comprises 16 residues. After removal of 1 base from V and 6 bases from J, the junction contained 4 bases not matched to a gene. CDR3 amino acids: CASSLIASGGANEQFF. DNA for the CDR3: TGTGCCAGCAGCTTAATAGCTAGCGGGGGGGCCAATGAGCAGTTCTTC. Variable domain in full (rest from reference TRBV7-3 and TRBJ2-1): GAGVSQTPSNKVTEKGKYVELRCDPISGHTALYWYRQSLGQGPEFLIYFQGTGAADDSGLPNDRFFAVRPEGSVSTLKIQRTERGDSAVYLCASSLIASGGANEQFFGPGTRLTVL.

This CDR3 reads CASSSRLVQETQYF. DNA of the CDR3: TGTGCCAGCAGTTCACGACTAGTCCAAGAGACCCAGTACTTC. The J gene is TRBJ2-5, the V gene TRBV28; D may be TRBD2 (6 bases). This CDR3 has 14 amino acids. Germline V CDR1 and CDR2: MDHEN, SYDVKM. Trimming cost V 4 bases and J 1 base, with 10 bases left between them.

The chain has TRBV4-3 and TRBJ2-1; 10 bases agree with TRBD2. Germline assignment: CDR1 LGHNA and CDR2 YSLEER. The CDR3 length is 17 residues. Trimming cost V 4 bases and J 8 bases; bases outside gene matches: 14. CDR3 loop: CASSRVILASGSDEQFF. CDR3 DNA sequence: TGCGCCAGCAGCCGAGTAATCCTGGCTAGCGGGAGCGATGAGCAGTTCTTC.

In its sample, this clone was seen once. This chain joins TRBV7-6 and TRBJ2-1; 10 nucleotides agree with TRBD2. The CDR3 extends over 16 amino acids. Germline-derived CDR1 and CDR2 are SGHVS and FNYEAQ. Unmatched junction bases numbered 8, after V lost 1 base and J lost 8 bases. The CDR3 loop is CASSLELAGVGYEQFF. Written as DNA, the CDR3 is TGTGCCAGCAGCTTAGAGCTAGCGGGAGTGGGATATGAGCAGTTCTTC. Drawing the rest from reference TRBV7-6 and TRBJ2-1, the complete variable domain is GAGVSQSPRYKVTKRGQDVALRCDPISGHVSLYWYRQALGQGPEFLTYFNYEAQQDKSGLPNDRFSAERPEGSISTLTIQRTEQRDSAMYRCASSLELAGVGYEQFFGPGTRLTVL.

V gene TRBV5-5 combines with J gene TRBJ1-1; D not certain. V lost 4 bases and J 1 base, leaving 5 bases between the germline ends. The CDR3 length is 12 residues. Germline V gene data show CDR1 as SGHKS and CDR2 as YYEKEE (reference sequence). This chain's CDR3 is CASSARNTEAFF. CDR3 sequence (DNA): TGTGCCAGCAGCGCGCGGAACACTGAAGCTTTCTTT.

This clone was seen a few times. The chain uses TRBV5-1 and TRBJ2-7, with D maybe TRBD2 (6 bases). The CDR3 is made up of 15 amino acids. Deletions cut 3 bases from V and 5 bases from J, with 18 bases between. Germline loops: CDR1 SGHRS, CDR2 YFSETQ. DNA for the CDR3: TGCGCCAGCAGCTCATCTAGCGCCTATACGCACGAGCAGTACTTC. Its translation is CASSSSSAYTHEQYF.

This rearrangement joins TRBV7-8 to TRBJ1-2; the D is unclear. This CDR3 spans 14 amino acids. Deletions cut 1 base from V and 4 bases from J, with 10 bases between. Germline-derived CDR1 and CDR2 are SGHVS and FQNEAQ. CDR3 sequence: CASSLVGSGYGYTF. CDR3 coding DNA: TGTGCCAGCAGCTTAGTAGGGTCGGGCTATGGCTACACCTTC.

V usage is TRBV5-6 and J usage is TRBJ2-7; D unclear. The germline CDR1 and CDR2 sequences are SGHDT and YYEEEE. Trimming shortened V by 0 bases and J by 7 bases, and 17 bases separated the two germline ends. The CDR3 loop spans 15 amino acids. CDR3 residues: CASSLGVGSPWEQYF. In DNA, the CDR3 is TGTGCCAGCAGCTTGGGAGTAGGTTCGCCTTGGGAGCAGTACTTC. The full variable domain, completed using reference TRBV5-6 and TRBJ2-7, is DAGVTQSPTHLIKTRGQQVTLRCSPKSGHDTVSWYQQALGQGPQFIFQYYEEEERQRGNFPDRFSGHQFPNYSSELNVNALLLGDSALYLCASSLGVGSPWEQYFGPGTRLTVT.

The rearrangement links TRBV9 to TRBJ2-7; tentative D call: TRBD2 (5 bases). CDR3 size: 14 residues. Germline V lookup: CDR1 SGDLS, CDR2 YYNGEE. V was pared by 5 bases and J by 0 bases, with 12 bases between. This chain's CDR3 is CASSPEGSSYEQYF. The CDR3 nucleotides are TGTGCCAGCAGTCCCGAAGGGAGCTCCTACGAGCAGTACTTC. Based on the CDR3 plus reference TRBV9 and TRBJ2-7, the full variable domain is DSGVTQTPKHLITATGQRVTLRCSPRSGDLSVYWYQQSLDQGLQFLIQYYNGEERAKGNILERFSAQQFPDLHSELNLSSLELGDSALYFCASSPEGSSYEQYFGPGTRLTVT.

The gene calls are TRBV30 and TRBJ1-5, with D maybe TRBD1 (5 bases). The V gene lost 0 bases and the J gene lost 9 bases, with 15 bases spanning the gap. This CDR3 contains 14 residues. Germline CDR1 is GTSNPN and CDR2 is SVGIG (reference sequence). The CDR3 bases are TGTGCCTGGAGTGTAGGTCAGGGAATGGGGCCCCAGCATTTT. This translates into CAWSVGQGMGPQHF.

The CDR3 DNA is TGCGCCAGCAGCCAAATAATAAGTAGCAATCAGCCCCAGCATTTT. Protein: CASSQIISSNQPQHF. The gene calls are TRBV4-1 and TRBJ1-5; D is ambiguous. CDR1 is MGHRA and CDR2 is YSYEKL in the germline V gene. This CDR3 spans 15 amino acids. Trimming shortened V by 2 bases and J by 0 bases, and 8 bases separated the two germline ends.

DNA of the CDR3: TGCGCCAGCAGCCAAGTACGTTGGCTAGCGGGATGGACCTCCTACAATGAGCAGTTCTTC. This sequence encodes CASSQVRWLAGWTSYNEQFF. The chain carries TRBV4-3 and TRBJ2-1; 9 nucleotides line up with TRBD2. This CDR3 is built from 20 residues. The germline gives CDR1 LGHNA, CDR2 YSLEER. With V trimmed by 1 base and J by 0 bases, 13 bases remained unmatched.

With respect to this clone: Sequence at one end of the junction differs from germline and may be a read error. The genes are TRBV9 and TRBJ1-1; no reliable D call. CDR1 is SGDLS and CDR2 is YYNGEE in the germline V gene. The CDR3 has 11 residues. CDR3 loop: CASSLLRTLTF. Written as DNA, the CDR3 is TGTGCCAGCAGCCTTCTAAGGACGTTGACGTTT. The whole variable domain, filled in from reference TRBV9 and TRBJ1-1, reads DSGVTQTPKHLITATGQRVTLRCSPRSGDLSVYWYQQSLDQGLQFLIQYYNGEERAKGNILERFSAQQFPDLHSELNLSSLELGDSALYFCASSLLRTLTFGQGTRLTVV.

This chain joins TRBV2 and TRBJ1-1; D is uncertain. The germline gives CDR1 SNHLY, CDR2 FYNNEI. The CDR3 sequence is 13 residues long. The germline V and J ends were trimmed by 1 base and 0 bases, with 3 bases remaining between them. The CDR3 spells CASSEGLNTEAFF. Written as DNA, the CDR3 is TGTGCCAGCAGTGAAGGGTTGAACACTGAAGCTTTCTTT.

The chain uses TRBV29-1 and TRBJ1-1, with a tentative D call TRBD1 (5 bases). CDR3 size: 11 residues. Germline loops: CDR1 SQVTM, CDR2 ANQGSEA. V gave up 3 bases and J gave up 11 bases, with 13 bases separating them. The CDR3 bases are TGCAGCGTTGAGGTCAACAGGTTTGCTTTCTTT. Its translation is CSVEVNRFAFF.

This chain links TRBV6-6 with TRBJ1-5; 9 nucleotides match TRBD1. J was trimmed by 7 bases and V by 6 bases; bases with no gene match: 4. This CDR3 comprises 13 residues. Per the germline V gene, CDR1 is MNHNY and CDR2 is SVGAGI (reference sequence). The DNA of the CDR3 is TGTGCCAGCAGCTCACAGGGGGCCCAGCCCCAGCATTTT. It is translated as CASSSQGAQPQHF.